One TCR beta chain is described in this entry. No antigen is known for it. V shed 8 bases and J shed 0 bases, with 7 bases lying between them. The CDR3 extends over 12 amino acids. Germline V lookup: CDR1 ENHRY, CDR2 SYGVKD. This sample is part of a study of T cell responses to AZD1222 COVID-19 vaccine. Findings of the study overall: Donor demographics were predominantly white British with a female majority; clonal diversity may be underestimated.

Data came from immunoSEQ multiplex PCR; TCRdb stores just in-frame clones and leaves some out. The sample consists of 100,000 to 110,000 clones, 88% of them appearing once. The sequences come from peripheral blood, collected on day 0 of AZD1222 vaccination. The receptor's source is an adult in good health. The chain recombines TRBV10-3 with TRBJ1-1; tentatively, D is TRBD1 (6 bases). Here the CDR3 DNA reads TGTGCCATCGGACAGATGAACACTGAAGCTTTCTTT. This gives the protein CAIGQMNTEAFF.